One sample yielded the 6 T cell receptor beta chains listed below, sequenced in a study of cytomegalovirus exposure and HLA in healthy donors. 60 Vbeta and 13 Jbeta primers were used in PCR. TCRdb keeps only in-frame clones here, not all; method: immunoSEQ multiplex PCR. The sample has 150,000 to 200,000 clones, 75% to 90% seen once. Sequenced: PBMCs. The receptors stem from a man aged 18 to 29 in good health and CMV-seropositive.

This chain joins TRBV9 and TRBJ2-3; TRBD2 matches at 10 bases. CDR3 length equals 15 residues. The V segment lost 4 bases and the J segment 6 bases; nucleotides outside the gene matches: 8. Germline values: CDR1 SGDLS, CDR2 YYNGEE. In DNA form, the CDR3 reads TGTGCCAGCAGCCTAACGGGACTAGCGATGGATACGCAGTATTTT. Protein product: CASSLTGLAMDTQYF.

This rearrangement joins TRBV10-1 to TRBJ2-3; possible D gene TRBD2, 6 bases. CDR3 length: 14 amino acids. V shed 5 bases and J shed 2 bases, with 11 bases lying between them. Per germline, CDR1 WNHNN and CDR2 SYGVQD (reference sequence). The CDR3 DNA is TGCGCCAGCAGTATTCGCGGGGTCACAGATACGCAGTATTTT. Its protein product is CASSIRGVTDTQYF.

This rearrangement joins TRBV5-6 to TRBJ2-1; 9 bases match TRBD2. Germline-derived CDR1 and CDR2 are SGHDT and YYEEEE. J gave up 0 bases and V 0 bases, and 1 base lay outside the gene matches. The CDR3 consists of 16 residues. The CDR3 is CASSLVAGDSYNEQFF. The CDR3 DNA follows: TGTGCCAGCAGCTTGGTAGCGGGGGACTCCTACAATGAGCAGTTCTTC.

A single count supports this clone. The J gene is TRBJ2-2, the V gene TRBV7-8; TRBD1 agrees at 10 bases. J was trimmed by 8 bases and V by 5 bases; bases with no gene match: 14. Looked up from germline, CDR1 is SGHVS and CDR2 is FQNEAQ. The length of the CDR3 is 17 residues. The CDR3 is CASSPGAGQGLKGELFF. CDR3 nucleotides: TGTGCCAGCAGCCCAGGGGCGGGACAGGGGCTGAAGGGGGAGCTGTTTTTT. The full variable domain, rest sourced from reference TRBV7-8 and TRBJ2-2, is GAGVSQSPRYKVAKRGQDVALRCDPISGHVSLFWYQQALGQGPEFLTYFQNEAQLDKSGLPSDRFFAERPEGSVSTLKIQRTQQEDSAVYLCASSPGAGQGLKGELFFGEGSRLTVL.

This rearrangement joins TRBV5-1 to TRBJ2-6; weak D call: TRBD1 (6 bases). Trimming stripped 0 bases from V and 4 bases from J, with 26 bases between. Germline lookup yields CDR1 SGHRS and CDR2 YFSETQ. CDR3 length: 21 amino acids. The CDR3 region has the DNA TGCGCCAGCAGCTTGGTCCCCCCTGGGACAAGCCTGGCCTCCGGGGCCAACGTCCTGACTTTC. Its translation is CASSLVPPGTSLASGANVLTF.

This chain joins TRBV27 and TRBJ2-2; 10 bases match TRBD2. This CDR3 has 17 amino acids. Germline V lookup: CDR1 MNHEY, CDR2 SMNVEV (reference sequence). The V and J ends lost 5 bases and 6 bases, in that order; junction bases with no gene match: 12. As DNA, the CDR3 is TGTGCCAGCAGTCTATGGGGGGCTAGCGGGGGCGCCGGGGAGCTGTTTTTT. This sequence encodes CASSLWGASGGAGELFF.